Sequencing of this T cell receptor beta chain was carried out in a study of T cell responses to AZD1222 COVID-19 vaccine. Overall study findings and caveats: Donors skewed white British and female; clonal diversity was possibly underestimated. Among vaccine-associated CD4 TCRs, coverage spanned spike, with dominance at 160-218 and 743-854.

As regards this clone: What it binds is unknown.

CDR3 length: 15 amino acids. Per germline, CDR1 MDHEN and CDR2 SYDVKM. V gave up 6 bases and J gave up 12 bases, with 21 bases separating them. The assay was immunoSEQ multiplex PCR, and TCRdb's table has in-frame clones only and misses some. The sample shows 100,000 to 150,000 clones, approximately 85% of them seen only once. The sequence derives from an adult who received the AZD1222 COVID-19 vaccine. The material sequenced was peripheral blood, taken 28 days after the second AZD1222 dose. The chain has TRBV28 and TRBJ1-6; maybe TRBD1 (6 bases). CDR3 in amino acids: CASSFVKGGLGPLHF. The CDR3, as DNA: TGTGCCAGCAGCTTCGTTAAGGGGGGCTTGGGACCCCTCCACTTT.